The subject of this entry is one TCR beta chain. All of the isolated RNA was reverse transcribed, so expressed TCRB transcripts were sequenced. TCRdb's table, derived via immunoSEQ multiplex PCR, lists solely in-frame clones and lacks some. The table shows 620,000 or so clones, with 15% occurring only once. This record comes from a study of beta chain features in type 1 diabetes. The sequenced sample consisted of naive CD4+ T cells from blood. The receptor's source is a young man in good health.

The CDR3 DNA is TGTGCCAGTAGTATACGCGGGGCAGCCCACACTGAAGCTTTCTTT. It yields the protein CASSIRGAAHTEAFF. The V gene is TRBV19, the J gene TRBJ1-1, with D possibly TRBD1 on 5 matching bases. Germline V lookup: CDR1 LNHDA, CDR2 SQIVND (reference sequence). CDR3 length: 15 amino acids. V was shortened by 2 bases and J by 3 bases, with 13 bases between the two germline ends.